These T cell receptor beta chains were read from a single sample in a study of T cell responses to AZD1222 COVID-19 vaccine. Generated by immunoSEQ multiplex PCR, the TCRdb table keeps only in-frame clones and is missing some. Altogether some 110,000 clones are present, 70% to 90% being singletons, with the ten largest covering 3.5%. The sequencing used peripheral blood, collected 28 days after the second AZD1222 dose. Source of these receptors: an adult who received the AZD1222 COVID-19 vaccine. Each CDR3 is given with its conserved first and last residue. The D gene is left open where the match is weak. A clone size is listed for some rows: how often the clone was seen (once, few, many), or a class if it is expanded.

cdr3_aa: CASSRQTNEKLFF
cdr3_nt: TGTGCCAGCAGCCGACAGACTAATGAAAAACTGTTTTTT
j_call: TRBJ1-4
d_call: .
v_call: TRBV7-9
clone_size: .

cdr3_aa: CATSRGQGASDTQYF
cdr3_nt: TGTGCCACCAGCAGAGGACAGGGGGCATCAGATACGCAGTATTTT
j_call: TRBJ2-3
d_call: TRBD1
v_call: TRBV15
clone_size: .

cdr3_aa: CASSELRRNEQFF
cdr3_nt: TGTGCCAGCAGTGAACTGAGGAGGAATGAGCAGTTCTTC
j_call: TRBJ2-1
d_call: .
v_call: TRBV25-1
clone_size: .

cdr3_aa: CASSYGYRGLNIQYF
cdr3_nt: TGTGCCAGCAGTTACGGGTACAGGGGGCTGAACATTCAGTACTTC
j_call: TRBJ2-4
d_call: TRBD1
v_call: TRBV6-2/TRBV6-3
clone_size: .

cdr3_aa: CAWSVGVGVLGGYTF
cdr3_nt: TGTGCCTGGAGTGTAGGGGTCGGAGTATTGGGAGGCTACACCTTC
j_call: TRBJ1-2
d_call: .
v_call: TRBV30
clone_size: few

cdr3_aa: CARSQQGRHSPLHF
cdr3_nt: TGTGCCCGGAGTCAACAGGGGAGACATTCACCCCTCCACTTT
j_call: TRBJ1-6
d_call: TRBD1
v_call: TRBV30
clone_size: .

cdr3_aa: CASTLRGLGNQPQHF
cdr3_nt: TGTGCCAGCACCTTGCGGGGCTTGGGCAATCAGCCCCAGCATTTT
j_call: TRBJ1-5
d_call: .
v_call: TRBV5-6
clone_size: .

cdr3_aa: CASSLRAGAGGEQYF
cdr3_nt: TGCGCCAGCAGCCTACGAGCGGGAGCGGGGGGCGAGCAGTACTTC
j_call: TRBJ2-7
d_call: TRBD2
v_call: TRBV5-1
clone_size: .

cdr3_aa: CASSTAGSYGYTF
cdr3_nt: TGTGCCAGCAGCACCGCGGGATCTTATGGCTACACCTTC
j_call: TRBJ1-2
d_call: .
v_call: TRBV5-4
clone_size: .

cdr3_aa: CASSLPQMRDGGGDTEAFF
cdr3_nt: TGTGCCAGCAGCTTGCCCCAAATGAGGGACGGCGGAGGGGACACTGAAGCTTTCTTT
j_call: TRBJ1-1
d_call: .
v_call: TRBV7-3
clone_size: .

cdr3_aa: CASRSRGRVFYNEQFF
cdr3_nt: TGTGCCAGCAGGAGTAGGGGCCGGGTCTTTTACAATGAGCAGTTCTTC
j_call: TRBJ2-1
d_call: .
v_call: TRBV2
clone_size: .

cdr3_aa: CANSPGLSNQPQHF
cdr3_nt: TGTGCCAACTCCCCAGGGCTTAGCAATCAGCCCCAGCATTTT
j_call: TRBJ1-5
d_call: .
v_call: TRBV28
clone_size: once

cdr3_aa: CASSLRNQPQHF
cdr3_nt: TGTGCCAGCAGTTTACGGAATCAGCCCCAGCATTTT
j_call: TRBJ1-5
d_call: .
v_call: TRBV28
clone_size: .